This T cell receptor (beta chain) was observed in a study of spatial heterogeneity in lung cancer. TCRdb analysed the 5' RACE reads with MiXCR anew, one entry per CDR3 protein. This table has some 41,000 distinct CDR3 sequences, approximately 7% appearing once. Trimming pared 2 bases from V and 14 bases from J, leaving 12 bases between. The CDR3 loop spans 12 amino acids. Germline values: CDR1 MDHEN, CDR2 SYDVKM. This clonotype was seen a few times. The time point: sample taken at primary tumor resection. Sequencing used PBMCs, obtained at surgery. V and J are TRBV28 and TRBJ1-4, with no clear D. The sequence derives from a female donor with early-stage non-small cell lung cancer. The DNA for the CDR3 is TGTGCCAGCAGTTTAGGACCTAACACCCTGTTTTTT. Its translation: CASSLGPNTLFF.